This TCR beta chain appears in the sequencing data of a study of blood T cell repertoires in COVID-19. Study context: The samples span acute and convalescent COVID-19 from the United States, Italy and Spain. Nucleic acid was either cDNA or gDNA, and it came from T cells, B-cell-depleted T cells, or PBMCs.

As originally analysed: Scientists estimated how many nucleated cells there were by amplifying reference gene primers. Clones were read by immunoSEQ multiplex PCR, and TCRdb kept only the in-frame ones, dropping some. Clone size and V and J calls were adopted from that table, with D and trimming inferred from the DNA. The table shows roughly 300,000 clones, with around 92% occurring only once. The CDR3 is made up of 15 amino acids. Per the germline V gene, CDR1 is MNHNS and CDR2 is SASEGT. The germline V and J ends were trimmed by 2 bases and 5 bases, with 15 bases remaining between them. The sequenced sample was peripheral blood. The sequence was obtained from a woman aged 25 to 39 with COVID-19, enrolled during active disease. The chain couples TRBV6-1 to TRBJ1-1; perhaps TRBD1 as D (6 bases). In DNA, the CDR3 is TGTGCCAGCAGTGAAAGCTTGAGGGGGGGGACTGAAGCTTTCTTT. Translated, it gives CASSESLRGGTEAFF.